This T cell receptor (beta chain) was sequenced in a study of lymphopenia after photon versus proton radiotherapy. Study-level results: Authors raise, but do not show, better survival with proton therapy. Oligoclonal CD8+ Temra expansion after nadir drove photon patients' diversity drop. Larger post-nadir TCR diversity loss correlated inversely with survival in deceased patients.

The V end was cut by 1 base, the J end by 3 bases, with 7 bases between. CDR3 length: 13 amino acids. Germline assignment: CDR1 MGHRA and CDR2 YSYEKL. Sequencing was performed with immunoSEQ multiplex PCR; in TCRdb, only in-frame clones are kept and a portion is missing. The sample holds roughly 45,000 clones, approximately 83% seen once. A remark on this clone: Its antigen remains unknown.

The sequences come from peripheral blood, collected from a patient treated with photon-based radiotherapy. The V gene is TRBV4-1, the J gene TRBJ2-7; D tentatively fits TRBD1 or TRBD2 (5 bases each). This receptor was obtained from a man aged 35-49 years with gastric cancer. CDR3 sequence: CASSQVGVYEQYF. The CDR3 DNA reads TGCGCCAGCAGCCAAGTGGGGGTCTACGAGCAGTACTTC.